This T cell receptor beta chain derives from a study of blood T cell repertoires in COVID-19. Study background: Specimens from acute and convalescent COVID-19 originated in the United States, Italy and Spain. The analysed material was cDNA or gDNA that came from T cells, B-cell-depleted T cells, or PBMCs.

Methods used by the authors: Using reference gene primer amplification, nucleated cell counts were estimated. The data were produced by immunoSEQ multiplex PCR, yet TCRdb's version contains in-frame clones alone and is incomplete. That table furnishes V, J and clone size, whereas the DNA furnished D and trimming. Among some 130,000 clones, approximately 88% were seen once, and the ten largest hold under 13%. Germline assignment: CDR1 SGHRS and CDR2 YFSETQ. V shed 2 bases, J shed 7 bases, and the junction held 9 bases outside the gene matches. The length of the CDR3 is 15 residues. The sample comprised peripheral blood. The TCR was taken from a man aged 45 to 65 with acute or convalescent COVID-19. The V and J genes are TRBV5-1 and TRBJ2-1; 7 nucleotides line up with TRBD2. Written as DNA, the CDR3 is TGCGCCAGCAGCTTTTTAGGAGCGGGATCGAATGAGCAGTTCTTC. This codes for CASSFLGAGSNEQFF.